The 11 T cell receptor beta chains presented below share a single source sample, sequenced in a study of shared clonotypes between healthy human individuals (dated by TCRdb to 2018 to 2021). Library generation was performed with the immunoSEQ multiplex PCR assay. Imported from immuneACCESS, the table was reduced by TCRdb to in-frame sequences with V and J called. These copies leave out some clones; in studies compared against another copy, an unresolved V gene accounts for under half, and the cause of the remainder is not known. The sample records some 2.4 million clones, approximately 94% of which are singletons. About 0.38% of the sample is held by the ten biggest clonotypes. Sequenced sample: naive CD4+ T cells from PBMCs. Explained via the paper, the cell subset or site label denotes: CD45RA+ positively selected. The receptors shown here come from a man between 18 and 29 years old in good health. Some clones in this sample may be carry-over from other donors' samples.

The rearrangement uses TRBV19 and TRBJ1-4; no clear D gene. The germline CDR1 and CDR2 sequences are LNHDA and SQIVND (reference sequence). Trimming removed 6 bases from V and 4 bases from J, with 3 bases in between. This CDR3 comprises 11 residues. As DNA, the CDR3 is TGTGCCAGTAGGGGTAATGAAAAACTGTTTTTT. Translating gives CASRGNEKLFF.

In the case of this clone: The sample contains more than one DNA sequence encoding this CDR3. This chain joins TRBV5-1 and TRBJ1-1, with 8 bases lining up with TRBD1. The CDR3 is made up of 15 amino acids. V shed 2 bases, J shed 1 base, and the junction held 4 bases outside the gene matches. Germline assignment: CDR1 SGHRS and CDR2 YFSETQ. The CDR3 region is CASSFTGTGNTEAFF. In DNA, the CDR3 is TGCGCCAGCAGCTTCACCGGGACAGGGAACACTGAAGCTTTCTTT.

This chain links TRBV7-9 with TRBJ2-3; weak D call: TRBD2 (5 bases). This CDR3 spans 15 amino acids. The germline V gene has CDR1 SEHNR and CDR2 FQNEAQ (reference sequence). Trimming took off 2 bases at V and 2 bases at J, with 11 bases between the two ends. CDR3: CASSLWGEDTDTQYF. In nucleotides, the CDR3 is TGTGCCAGCAGCTTATGGGGAGAAGACACAGATACGCAGTATTTT.

The chain links TRBV6-1 to TRBJ2-5, with D perhaps matching TRBD1 or TRBD2 (5 bases each). Looked up from germline, CDR1 is MNHNS and CDR2 is SASEGT. The CDR3 sequence is 15 residues long. The V end lost 6 bases, the J end lost 0 bases, and 14 bases lay between the germline ends. CDR3 in amino acids: CASRGTYGYQETQYF. CDR3 in DNA: TGTGCCAGCAGGGGGACGTACGGGTACCAAGAGACCCAGTACTTC.

V gene TRBV4-1 combines with J gene TRBJ1-1; TRBD1 aligns across 10 bases. Germline loops: CDR1 MGHRA, CDR2 YSYEKL. This CDR3 spans 15 amino acids. Trimming took 3 bases from V and 3 from J; bases not matched to a gene: 4. The CDR3 spells CASSQRQGADTEAFF. The CDR3, as DNA: TGCGCCAGCAGCCAGAGACAGGGGGCGGACACTGAAGCTTTCTTT.

The V and J genes are TRBV5-8 and TRBJ1-2; 7 positions agree with TRBD1. CDR1 is SGHTS and CDR2 is YDEGEE in the germline V gene. The CDR3 loop spans 13 amino acids. J lost 7 bases, V lost 5 bases, and 8 bases had no gene match. Here the CDR3 DNA reads TGTGCCAGCAGTATCACTGGGACAGTTGGCTACACCTTC. It codes for CASSITGTVGYTF.

This chain joins TRBV7-2 and TRBJ1-5, with TRBD1 identical over 7 bases. Germline CDR1 SGHTA, CDR2 FQGNSA. CDR3 length: 15 residues. V was pared by 6 bases and J by 1 base, with 6 bases of the junction left unmatched. In DNA, the CDR3 is TGTGCCAGCAGTCCTGACAGGGCGAGCAATCAGCCCCAGCATTTT. Translated: CASSPDRASNQPQHF.

The gene calls are TRBV7-2 and TRBJ2-3, with 8 bases identical to TRBD2. Germline CDR1 and CDR2: SGHTA and FQGNSA. V lost 3 bases, J lost 3 bases, and 8 bases stayed unmatched. There are 16 residues in the CDR3. CDR3 in DNA: TGTGCCAGCAGCTTGCAGGTGGCTAGCGGGACAGATACGCAGTATTTT. Translation: CASSLQVASGTDTQYF.

The CDR3 is CASSVMAGGSTDTQYF. CDR3 nucleotides: TGTGCCAGCAGTGTAATGGCAGGGGGTTCCACAGATACGCAGTATTTT. The V call is TRBV25-1, the J call TRBJ2-3, with TRBD1 identical over 7 bases. This CDR3 has 16 amino acids. The ends lost 4 bases at V and 2 bases at J; junction bases unmatched: 9. Germline lookup yields CDR1 MGHDK and CDR2 SYGVNS.

This chain joins TRBV6-5 and TRBJ2-3; D is possibly TRBD1 (7 bases). The V end was cut by 7 bases, the J end by 3 bases, with 14 bases between. Germline V gene lookup returns CDR1 MNHEY and CDR2 SVGAGI. The CDR3 extends over 14 amino acids. This chain's CDR3 is CASTSRGDTDTQYF. The CDR3 DNA is TGTGCCAGCACCTCCAGGGGGGATACAGATACGCAGTATTTT.

This clone was seen a single time. V gene TRBV7-2 combines with J gene TRBJ2-1; 7 bases line up with TRBD2. The V and J ends lost 6 bases and 6 bases, in that order; junction bases with no gene match: 2. The germline V gene encodes CDR1 SGHTA and CDR2 FQGNSA. The CDR3 extends over 12 amino acids. This chain's CDR3 is CASRRTSNEQFF. The CDR3 coding sequence is TGTGCCAGCAGACGGACTAGCAATGAGCAGTTCTTC.